This entry lists 3 T cell receptor beta chains sequenced from one sample in a study of beta chain features in type 1 diabetes. Broader study findings: All four CD4+ subsets from Type 1 diabetes patients carried moderately but significantly shorter TCRB CDR3s.

Expressed TCRB transcripts got sequenced, as all isolated RNA was reverse transcribed. Here immunoSEQ multiplex PCR was the method, and the copy in TCRdb shows in-frame clones only, minus some. Of more than 150,000 clones in the sample, 9% were seen once. Antigens for these TCRs are unknown. The source material was central memory CD4+ T cells from blood. Receptor source: a woman aged 25 to 39 with type 1 diabetes.

This clone was observed once. This sequence joins TRBV15 and TRBJ1-4; a weak D match, TRBD1 (6 bases). V was cut by 4 bases and J by 8 bases, with 17 bases left in between. CDR1 is LNHNV and CDR2 is YYDKDF in the germline V gene (reference sequence). This CDR3 has 15 amino acids. The CDR3: CATSINREINEKLFF. DNA for the CDR3: TGTGCCACCAGCATAAACAGGGAGATTAACGAAAAACTGTTTTTT.

DNA for the CDR3: TGTGCCAGCTCAACCGGTCAGGTCTCTAACTATGGCTACACCTTC. Its translation: CASSTGQVSNYGYTF. V gene TRBV18 combines with J gene TRBJ1-2; D remains ambiguous. Per germline, CDR1 KGHSH and CDR2 LQKENI. This CDR3 contains 15 residues. Trimming cost V 5 bases and J 0 bases, with 13 bases left between them. Full variable domain (missing parts from reference TRBV18 and TRBJ1-2): NAGVMQNPRHLVRRRGQEARLRCSPMKGHSHVYWYRQLPEEGLKFMVYLQKENIIDESGMPKERFSAEFPKEGPSILRIQQVVRGDSAAYFCASSTGQVSNYGYTFGSGTRLTVV.

In its sample, this clone was seen a few times. V usage is TRBV13 and J usage is TRBJ2-6, with TRBD1 matching 8 bases. V lost 3 bases, J lost 2 bases, and 6 bases stayed unmatched. CDR3 length: 17 residues. CDR1 is PRHDT, CDR2 FYEKMQ, per germline (reference sequence). Here the CDR3 reads CASSLDREIAGANVLTF. CDR3 nucleotide sequence: TGTGCCAGCAGCTTGGACAGGGAAATCGCTGGGGCCAACGTCCTGACTTTC.